The 14 T cell receptor beta chains below all came from one sample that was sequenced in a study of blood T cell repertoires in COVID-19. Clones were read by immunoSEQ multiplex PCR, and TCRdb kept only the in-frame ones, dropping some. The sample has 130,000 or so clones; around four fifths are singletons. The sample taken for sequencing was PBMCs or T cells enriched from blood (not recorded which). All receptors come from a man younger than 45 who had recovered from COVID-19.

This chain links TRBV7-9 with TRBJ2-1; 8 bases fit TRBD2. CDR1 is SEHNR and CDR2 is FQNEAQ in the germline V gene (reference sequence). The CDR3 has 15 residues. The V segment lost 4 bases and the J segment 7 bases; nucleotides outside the gene matches: 9. The CDR3 loop is CASSSLRGAWNEQFF. The CDR3 coding sequence is TGTGCCAGCAGCTCCCTGCGGGGGGCCTGGAATGAGCAGTTCTTC.

The chain joins TRBV7-2 to TRBJ2-2, with 7 bases matching TRBD2. The CDR3 length is 17 residues. Unmatched junction bases numbered 8, after V lost 1 base and J lost 3 bases. Germline V CDR1 and CDR2: SGHTA, FQGNSA. CDR3: CASSLGPSGGYTGELFF. CDR3 nucleotide sequence: TGTGCCAGCAGCTTAGGGCCTAGCGGAGGCTACACCGGGGAGCTGTTTTTT.

The CDR3 DNA is TGTGCCAGTAGTTCCCGACAGGAGAACACTGAAGCTTTCTTT. Its translation: CASSSRQENTEAFF. The chain is built from TRBV19 and TRBJ1-1; TRBD1 is a possible D gene (6 bases). V shed 5 bases and J shed 1 base, with 11 bases lying between them. The germline V gene has CDR1 LNHDA and CDR2 SQIVND (reference sequence). CDR3 length equals 14 residues.

The rearrangement joins TRBV5-6 to TRBJ1-2; the D is unclear. Germline loops: CDR1 SGHDT, CDR2 YYEEEE. The CDR3 extends over 13 amino acids. Trimming pared 4 bases from V and 1 base from J, leaving 8 bases between. CDR3 protein: CASSAGLNYGYTF. In DNA, the CDR3 is TGTGCCAGCAGCGCCGGACTTAACTATGGCTACACCTTC.

The chain is built from TRBV20-1 and TRBJ1-2, with D uncertain. Germline V lookup: CDR1 DFQATT, CDR2 SNEGSKA (reference sequence). V lost 6 bases and J 1 base, leaving 12 bases between the germline ends. The CDR3 length is 13 residues. The CDR3 is CSASGEINYGYTF. CDR3 coding DNA: TGCAGTGCCAGTGGGGAGATTAACTATGGCTACACCTTC.

The V gene is TRBV18, the J gene TRBJ2-3, with D perhaps TRBD2 (6 bases). Germline CDR1 and CDR2: KGHSH and LQKENI. This CDR3 is built from 16 residues. V dropped 0 bases and J dropped 1 base, with 11 bases sitting between them. CDR3 nucleotides: TGTGCCAGCTCACCACCGCGAGGGGAGGGCACAGATACGCAGTATTTT. This translates into CASSPPRGEGTDTQYF.

The chain joins TRBV19 to TRBJ2-6; D may be TRBD1 (6 bases). V was shortened by 9 bases and J by 2 bases, with 8 bases between the two germline ends. The CDR3 runs 13 residues. Looked up from germline, CDR1 is LNHDA and CDR2 is SQIVND (reference sequence). The CDR3 nucleotides are TGTGCCAGCACAGGGACTGGGGCCAACGTCCTGACTTTC. This codes for CASTGTGANVLTF.

The DNA of the CDR3 is TGTGCCAGCAGCCGTAGCTTGAGCAATGAGCAGTTCTTC. Translating it yields CASSRSLSNEQFF. The J gene is TRBJ2-1, the V gene TRBV7-9; D uncertain. Germline V gene sequence: CDR1 SEHNR, CDR2 FQNEAQ (reference sequence). The CDR3 spans 13 residues. V was clipped by 5 bases and J by 6 bases, with 11 bases between them.

This clone was seen repeatedly, ten times or more. The gene calls are TRBV10-2 and TRBJ1-3, with TRBD1 matching over 9 bases. This CDR3 comprises 16 residues. Germline CDR1 reads WSHSY; CDR2 reads SAAADI. J lost 4 bases, V lost 0 bases, and 4 bases had no gene match. The chain's CDR3 is CASSESTGGTGNTIYF. CDR3 nucleotide sequence: TGCGCCAGCAGTGAGTCAACAGGGGGCACAGGAAACACCATATATTTT.

Note on this clone: An end of the junction differs from the germline gene, which may be a read error. V is TRBV4-1 and J is TRBJ1-1; possible D gene TRBD1, 5 bases. This CDR3 is 12 amino acids long. The V gene's germline CDR1 is MGHRA and CDR2 YSYEKL. CDR3 amino acids: CASGHQGPEAFF. The DNA for the CDR3 is TGCGCCAGCGGCCACCAGGGCCCTGAAGCTTTCTTT.

The rearrangement joins TRBV24-1 to TRBJ2-1; 8 nucleotides agree with TRBD2. V gave up 5 bases and J gave up 8 bases; unmatched junction bases: 13. There are 16 residues in the CDR3. The V gene's germline CDR1 is KGHDR and CDR2 SFDVKD. CDR3 DNA sequence: TGTGCCACCAGTGCCGGTAAGCGGGAGAGGGATTATGAGCAGTTCTTC. It codes for CATSAGKRERDYEQFF.

This clone was observed once. V and J are TRBV9 and TRBJ1-2; a possible D gene is TRBD1 (5 bases). The V end was cut by 4 bases, the J end by 5 bases, with 21 bases between. Germline lookup yields CDR1 SGDLS and CDR2 YYNGEE. The CDR3 sequence is 16 residues long. The CDR3 sequence: CASSPGGRKSRYGYTF. CDR3 nucleotides: TGTGCCAGCAGCCCCGGGGGGAGAAAGTCCCGATATGGCTACACCTTC.

This clone was recorded only once. The chain has TRBV6-5 and TRBJ1-2, with D uncertain. The V and J ends lost 2 bases and 4 bases respectively, with 5 bases between them. Germline V lookup: CDR1 MNHEY, CDR2 SVGAGI. CDR3 length equals 12 residues. CDR3 nucleotides: TGTGCCAGCAGTTACGGCGGCTATGGCTACACCTTC. Amino acid sequence: CASSYGGYGYTF.

The chain carries TRBV5-1 and TRBJ2-3, with a weak D call TRBD1 (5 bases). V gave up 0 bases and J gave up 5 bases, with 13 bases separating them. CDR1 is SGHRS, CDR2 YFSETQ, per germline. This CDR3 is built from 15 residues. CDR3 bases: TGCGCCAGCAGCTTGGAGGGGCTTGGAGAAGATACGCAGTATTTT. This sequence encodes CASSLEGLGEDTQYF. The complete variable domain, with remaining parts taken from reference TRBV5-1 and TRBJ2-3, reads KAGVTQTPRYLIKTRGQQVTLSCSPISGHRSVSWYQQTPGQGLQFLFEYFSETQRNKGNFPGRFSGRQFSNSRSEMNVSTLELGDSALYLCASSLEGLGEDTQYFGPGTRLTVL.